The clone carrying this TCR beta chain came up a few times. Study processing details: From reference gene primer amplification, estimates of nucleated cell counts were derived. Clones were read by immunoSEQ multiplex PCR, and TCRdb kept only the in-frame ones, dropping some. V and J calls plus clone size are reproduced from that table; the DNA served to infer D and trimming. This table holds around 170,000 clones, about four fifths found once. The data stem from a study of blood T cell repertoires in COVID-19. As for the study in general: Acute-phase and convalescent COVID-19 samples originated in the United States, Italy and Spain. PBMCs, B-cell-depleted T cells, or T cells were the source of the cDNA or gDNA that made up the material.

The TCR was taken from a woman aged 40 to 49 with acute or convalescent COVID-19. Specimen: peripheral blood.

The chain's CDR3 is CASSGGFGGTEAFF. CDR3 nucleotides: TGCGCCAGCAGCGGCGGGTTCGGGGGCACTGAAGCTTTCTTT. The J gene is TRBJ1-1, the V gene TRBV5-1; the D gene is possibly TRBD1 (5 bases). CDR1 is SGHRS, CDR2 YFSETQ, per germline. The CDR3 is 14 residues long. Trimming shortened V by 4 bases and J by 4 bases, and 14 bases separated the two germline ends.